What follows are 23 T cell receptor beta chains derived from one specimen sequenced in a study of cytomegalovirus exposure and HLA in healthy donors. Primers included in the PCR were 60 Vbeta and 13 Jbeta primers. Only in-frame clones appear in the TCRdb table, and some are missing; sequencing was by immunoSEQ multiplex PCR. The table has about 90,000 clones, around 71% seen once; the top ten hold around 2.3%. The sequenced material came from PBMCs. These receptors all stem from a man between 25 and 39 years old in good health and CMV-seronegative.

This chain uses TRBV18 with TRBJ1-1; D perhaps matches TRBD1 (5 bases). Trimming took 11 bases from V and 8 from J, leaving 18 bases between them. From germline, CDR1 is KGHSH and CDR2 LQKENI. This CDR3 contains 12 residues. The CDR3 here is CASRGEGAEAFF. CDR3 in DNA: TGTGCCTCGCGGGGCGAAGGTGCCGAAGCTTTCTTT. Combining the CDR3 with reference TRBV18 and TRBJ1-1 gives the whole variable domain NAGVMQNPRHLVRRRGQEARLRCSPMKGHSHVYWYRQLPEEGLKFMVYLQKENIIDESGMPKERFSAEFPKEGPSILRIQQVVRGDSAAYFCASRGEGAEAFFGQGTRLTVV.

The chain couples TRBV5-6 to TRBJ1-1; D unresolved. Per germline, CDR1 SGHDT and CDR2 YYEEEE. This CDR3 region has 13 residues. Trimming left V 1 base short and J 3 bases short, with 7 bases between. The DNA for the CDR3 is TGTGCCAGCAGCTTGCTTCTCTACACTGAAGCTTTCTTT. Its translation is CASSLLLYTEAFF.

This clone turned up a few times. The CDR3 here is CAWSVTPGGEAFF. CDR3 DNA: TGTGCCTGGAGTGTGACCCCGGGTGGTGAAGCTTTCTTT. V usage is TRBV30 and J usage is TRBJ1-1; D is unresolved. Germline-derived CDR1 and CDR2 are GTSNPN and SVGIG (reference sequence). This CDR3 contains 13 residues. The germline V and J ends were trimmed by 0 bases and 7 bases, with 12 bases remaining between them.

V gene TRBV30 combines with J gene TRBJ1-5; D possibly corresponds to TRBD1 (6 bases). CDR1 is GTSNPN, CDR2 SVGIG, per germline (reference sequence). The CDR3 loop spans 15 amino acids. V was cut by 1 base and J by 2 bases, with 12 bases left in between. This CDR3 reads CAWSDRVKGNQPQHF. CDR3 bases: TGTGCCTGGAGTGACAGGGTAAAGGGCAATCAGCCCCAGCATTTT.

The V gene is TRBV19, the J gene TRBJ1-5, with D maybe TRBD1 (6 bases). The V end was cut by 8 bases, the J end by 4 bases, with 21 bases between. Germline-derived CDR1 and CDR2 are LNHDA and SQIVND (reference sequence). CDR3 length: 16 amino acids. The chain's CDR3 is CASGTTFSLKNQPQHF. The CDR3 DNA follows: TGTGCCAGTGGGACAACCTTTTCTCTGAAAAATCAGCCCCAGCATTTT. Looking up the rest from reference TRBV19 and TRBJ1-5 gives the full variable domain: DGGITQSPKYLFRKEGQNVTLSCEQNLNHDAMYWYRQDPGQGLRLIYYSQIVNDFQKGDIAEGYSVSREKKESFPLTVTSAQKNPTAFYLCASGTTFSLKNQPQHFGDGTRLSIL.

This chain connects TRBV10-1 to TRBJ2-7; 9 bases map to TRBD2. There are 15 residues in the CDR3. Germline CDR1 is WNHNN and CDR2 is SYGVQD (reference sequence). The junction had 4 bases not matched to a gene; V was cut back by 2 bases and J by 2 bases. CDR3 in DNA: TGCGCCAGCAGTGAGGGCGGGAGGGCACCCTACGAGCAGTACTTC. It encodes CASSEGGRAPYEQYF.

This clone was detected only once. This chain links TRBV7-6 with TRBJ2-5, with D perhaps matching TRBD2 (6 bases). Germline V gene lookup returns CDR1 SGHVS and CDR2 FNYEAQ. Trimming pared 5 bases from V and 4 bases from J, leaving 14 bases between. The CDR3 spans 14 residues. The CDR3 protein is CASSLGGGGETQYF. In DNA form, the CDR3 reads TGTGCCAGCAGCCTCGGGGGTGGGGGAGAGACCCAGTACTTC.

This clone was detected only a few times. The sample contains more than one DNA sequence encoding this CDR3. The CDR3 protein is CASSLGQGLNQPQHF. In DNA, the CDR3 is TGTGCCAGCAGCTTGGGGCAGGGACTCAATCAGCCCCAGCATTTT. V gene TRBV5-4 combines with J gene TRBJ1-5; possibly TRBD1 for D (5 bases). Looked up from germline, CDR1 is SGHNT and CDR2 is YYREEE (reference sequence). CDR3 length: 15 residues. Trimming removed 0 bases from V and 3 bases from J, with 10 bases in between.

There are a few counts of this clone. This chain links TRBV6-5 with TRBJ2-1, with D uncertain. Trimming pared 8 bases from V and 15 bases from J, leaving 23 bases between. Germline values: CDR1 MNHEY, CDR2 SVGAGI. This CDR3 is 13 amino acids long. The CDR3 protein is CASYTDPLGAPFF. The CDR3, as DNA: TGTGCCAGCTATACAGACCCTCTGGGCGCGCCGTTCTTC.

The chain has TRBV30 and TRBJ1-2; D gene uncertain. The CDR3 consists of 13 residues. Germline V gives CDR1 GTSNPN, CDR2 SVGIG (reference sequence). CDR3 sequence reads: CAHGSPITNGYTF. The CDR3 DNA is TGTGCTCACGGGAGCCCGATTACCAATGGCTACACCTTC.

The V call is TRBV7-8, the J call TRBJ1-2, with 7 positions matching TRBD1. Per the germline V gene, CDR1 is SGHVS and CDR2 is FQNEAQ. V lost 4 bases, J lost 8 bases, and 13 bases stayed unmatched. CDR3 size: 15 residues. CDR3 sequence reads: CASSSNGQAVGGYTF. The CDR3 coding sequence is TGTGCCAGCAGCTCAAACGGACAGGCTGTAGGGGGCTACACCTTC.

This clone was observed a few times. V is TRBV28 and J is TRBJ1-4, with 12 nucleotides matching TRBD1. V shed 4 bases, J shed 8 bases, and the junction held 8 bases outside the gene matches. Germline-derived CDR1 and CDR2 are MDHEN and SYDVKM. The CDR3 totals 16 residues. This chain's CDR3 is CASSSQGQGAKEKLFF. DNA for the CDR3: TGTGCCAGCAGTTCCCAGGGACAGGGGGCAAAAGAAAAACTGTTTTTT.

The chain links TRBV9 to TRBJ1-2, with a weak D call TRBD1 (5 bases). The CDR3 is 12 residues long. Trimming left V 1 base short and J 7 bases short, with 8 bases between. Germline V gene sequence: CDR1 SGDLS, CDR2 YYNGEE. The chain's CDR3 is CASSVSGVGYTF. The CDR3 nucleotides read TGTGCCAGCAGCGTATCGGGGGTTGGCTACACCTTC.

The V and J genes are TRBV5-1 and TRBJ2-7; TRBD1 matches at 8 bases. This CDR3 is built from 14 residues. Germline V gene lookup returns CDR1 SGHRS and CDR2 YFSETQ. With V trimmed by 3 bases and J by 5 bases, 7 bases remained unmatched. CDR3 loop: CASSWTGRNDEQYF. CDR3 nucleotides: TGCGCCAGCAGCTGGACAGGGAGGAATGACGAGCAGTACTTC.

Notes on this clone: The sample contains more than one DNA sequence encoding this CDR3. The chain uses TRBV27 and TRBJ2-7, with D perhaps TRBD1 (6 bases). CDR1 MNHEY and CDR2 SMNVEV come from the germline V gene (reference sequence). Trimming left V 5 bases short and J 2 bases short, with 10 bases between. The CDR3 spans 13 residues. The CDR3 bases are TGTGCCAGCAGTCTAACAGGGACCTACGAGCAGTACTTC. As protein: CASSLTGTYEQYF.

The chain joins TRBV28 to TRBJ1-1; a possible D gene is TRBD1 (5 bases). With 6 bases removed from V and 1 base from J, the gap between germline ends came to 9 bases. The CDR3 runs 13 residues. Germline assignment: CDR1 MDHEN and CDR2 SYDVKM. The CDR3 reads CASRSGGNTEAFF. For the CDR3, the DNA is TGTGCCAGCAGATCGGGGGGGAACACTGAAGCTTTCTTT.

The rearrangement uses TRBV28 and TRBJ1-4, with 9 bases lining up with TRBD1. The germline gives CDR1 MDHEN, CDR2 SYDVKM. There are 16 residues in the CDR3. Trimming cost V 1 base and J 8 bases; bases outside gene matches: 8. In nucleotides, the CDR3 is TGTGCCAGCAGTTTATTCACACAGGGGGCGCGGGAAAAACTGTTTTTT. Protein: CASSLFTQGAREKLFF. Together with reference TRBV28 and TRBJ1-4, the CDR3 gives the full variable domain: DVKVTQSSRYLVKRTGEKVFLECVQDMDHENMFWYRQDPGLGLRLIYFSYDVKMKEKGDIPEGYSVSREKKERFSLILESASTNQTSMYLCASSLFTQGAREKLFFGSGTQLSVL.

This clone was recorded only once. The genes are TRBV28 and TRBJ2-4; 7 bases align to TRBD2. Germline V gene lookup returns CDR1 MDHEN and CDR2 SYDVKM. The CDR3 sequence is 11 residues long. The V and J ends lost 8 bases and 9 bases, in that order; junction bases with no gene match: 4. The CDR3 DNA sequence: TGTGCCAGCCGGGAGGCGAGCATTCAGTACTTC. Protein product: CASREASIQYF.

The chain has TRBV6-5 and TRBJ2-1, with 8 bases lining up with TRBD1. The CDR3 sequence is 15 residues long. The germline CDR1 and CDR2 sequences are MNHEY and SVGAGI. The junction had 3 bases not matched to a gene; V was cut back by 5 bases and J by 0 bases. The CDR3 spells CASSRTGSSYNEQFF. CDR3 coding DNA: TGTGCCAGCAGTCGGACAGGGAGCTCCTACAATGAGCAGTTCTTC.

This clone was seen only once. The chain links TRBV5-4 to TRBJ2-5; D unclear. The V gene lost 0 bases and the J gene lost 7 bases, with 13 bases spanning the gap. CDR3 size: 14 residues. Germline V gene data show CDR1 as SGHNT and CDR2 as YYREEE (reference sequence). The DNA for the CDR3 is TGTGCCAGCAGCTTGGCTGGGCTCTATGGGACCCAGTACTTC. Translated: CASSLAGLYGTQYF.

The chain links TRBV5-1 to TRBJ1-5; D is possibly TRBD1 (5 bases). The ends were cut back, 4 bases at V and 4 bases at J, with 12 bases in the middle. CDR1 is SGHRS, CDR2 YFSETQ, per germline. CDR3 length: 14 residues. The CDR3 bases are TGCGCCAGCAGCCCCTCGGGGGGTAATCAGCCCCAGCATTTT. It is translated as CASSPSGGNQPQHF. The full variable domain, its missing parts supplied by reference TRBV5-1 and TRBJ1-5, is KAGVTQTPRYLIKTRGQQVTLSCSPISGHRSVSWYQQTPGQGLQFLFEYFSETQRNKGNFPGRFSGRQFSNSRSEMNVSTLELGDSALYLCASSPSGGNQPQHFGDGTRLSIL.

This chain connects TRBV30 to TRBJ1-3, with D possibly TRBD1 on 6 matching bases. Trimming shortened V by 3 bases and J by 2 bases, and 8 bases separated the two germline ends. CDR3 length: 13 residues. Germline CDR1 and CDR2: GTSNPN and SVGIG (reference sequence). CDR3 DNA sequence: TGTGCCTGGAGCCAGGGGACTGGAAACACCATATATTTT. It specifies CAWSQGTGNTIYF.

V usage is TRBV5-6 and J usage is TRBJ2-1; D is possibly TRBD1 (5 bases). Germline CDR1 and CDR2: SGHDT and YYEEEE. CDR3 length: 13 residues. Trimming shortened V by 4 bases and J by 10 bases, and 15 bases separated the two germline ends. The CDR3 spells CASSARRGREQFF. The CDR3 DNA reads TGTGCCAGCAGCGCTCGAAGGGGTCGGGAGCAGTTCTTC.